Listed here is a single T cell receptor (beta chain). CDR1 and CDR2 (germline): LGHDT, YNNKEL (reference sequence). Trimming stripped 8 bases from V and 7 bases from J, with 14 bases between. The length of the CDR3 is 13 residues. The record originates from a study of blood T cell repertoires in COVID-19. Profiled with immunoSEQ multiplex PCR; TCRdb holds only in-frame clones, not every one. The sample lists approximately 430,000 clones; more than 80% were seen once. The receptor comes from a woman aged 25 to 39 with active or convalescent COVID-19. Input material: peripheral blood. The chain joins TRBV3-1 (or the pseudogene TRBV3-2) to TRBJ1-4; a weak D match, TRBD1 (6 bases). The CDR3 spells CASGDRQGEKLFF. CDR3 sequence (DNA): TGTGCCAGCGGAGACAGGCAAGGTGAAAAACTGTTTTTT.